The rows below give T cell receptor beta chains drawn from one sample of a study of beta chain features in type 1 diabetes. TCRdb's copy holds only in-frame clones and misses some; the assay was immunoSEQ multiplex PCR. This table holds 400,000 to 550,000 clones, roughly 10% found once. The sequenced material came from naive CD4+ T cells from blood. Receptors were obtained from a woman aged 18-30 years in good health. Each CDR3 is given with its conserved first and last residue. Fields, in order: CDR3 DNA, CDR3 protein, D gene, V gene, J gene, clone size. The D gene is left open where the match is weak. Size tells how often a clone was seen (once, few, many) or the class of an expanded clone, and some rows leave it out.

cdr3_nt: TGTGCCAGCAGCGCGACCGGGACATCCGTTGGAGAGACCCAGTACTTC
cdr3_aa: CASSATGTSVGETQYF
d_call: .
v_call: TRBV9
j_call: TRBJ2-5
clone_size: few

cdr3_nt: TGCAGCGTTGTTGCGGGACAGGGCACTGGAAACACCATATATTTT
cdr3_aa: CSVVAGQGTGNTIYF
d_call: TRBD1
v_call: TRBV29-1
j_call: TRBJ1-3
clone_size: .

cdr3_nt: TGTGCCAGCAGCTTAGGTGGGGGACCGGGACGGAGAGCCAATGAGCAGTTCTTC
cdr3_aa: CASSLGGGPGRRANEQFF
d_call: .
v_call: TRBV7-2
j_call: TRBJ2-1
clone_size: .

cdr3_nt: TGCGCCAGCAGCCAGAATCCGGGACCGAATAATGAAAAACTGTTTTTT
cdr3_aa: CASSQNPGPNNEKLFF
d_call: .
v_call: TRBV4-3
j_call: TRBJ1-4
clone_size: .

cdr3_nt: TGTGCCAGCACCAACCCTGTGGGGTACGAGCAGTACTTC
cdr3_aa: CASTNPVGYEQYF
d_call: .
v_call: TRBV7-9
j_call: TRBJ2-7
clone_size: .

cdr3_nt: TGTGCCAGCAGTTACGACAGGGCACGTTCCTACGAGCAGTACTTC
cdr3_aa: CASSYDRARSYEQYF
d_call: TRBD1
v_call: TRBV6-6
j_call: TRBJ2-7
clone_size: .

cdr3_nt: TGCGCCAGCAGCCAAATTCCGGGACAGGGACTCGAGCTGTTTTTT
cdr3_aa: CASSQIPGQGLELFF
d_call: TRBD1
v_call: TRBV5-1
j_call: TRBJ2-2
clone_size: few

cdr3_nt: TGTGCCATGTCCGGGACGAAAGGAGAGACCCAGTACTTC
cdr3_aa: CAMSGTKGETQYF
d_call: .
v_call: TRBV10-3
j_call: TRBJ2-5
clone_size: .

cdr3_nt: TGTGCCAGCAGCGTAGACGGCAGGAGCGGGAGGGCCTACGAGCAGTACTTC
cdr3_aa: CASSVDGRSGRAYEQYF
d_call: TRBD2
v_call: TRBV9
j_call: TRBJ2-7
clone_size: .

cdr3_nt: TGTGCCAGCATGATGTTGCTAGCGGGAGTCAATGAGCAGTTCTTC
cdr3_aa: CASMMLLAGVNEQFF
d_call: TRBD2
v_call: TRBV2
j_call: TRBJ2-1
clone_size: few

cdr3_nt: TGTGCCAGCTCAACTTGGACAGGAGGGAATGAGCAGTTCTTC
cdr3_aa: CASSTWTGGNEQFF
d_call: .
v_call: TRBV18
j_call: TRBJ2-1
clone_size: .

cdr3_nt: TGTGCCAGCAGCTTAAACAGGGGAAACACAGATACGCAGTATTTT
cdr3_aa: CASSLNRGNTDTQYF
d_call: TRBD1
v_call: TRBV7-9
j_call: TRBJ2-3
clone_size: few

cdr3_nt: TGCGCCAGCAAAGGGACACTACATGAGCAGTTCTTC
cdr3_aa: CASKGTLHEQFF
d_call: .
v_call: TRBV5-1
j_call: TRBJ2-1
clone_size: .

cdr3_nt: TGTGCCTGGAGTGGTCCGGCGGGAGGCTTGCAGTATTTT
cdr3_aa: CAWSGPAGGLQYF
d_call: TRBD2
v_call: TRBV30
j_call: TRBJ2-3
clone_size: few

cdr3_nt: TGTGCCTGGATAGGGGTAGAGACCCAGTACTTC
cdr3_aa: CAWIGVETQYF
d_call: .
v_call: TRBV30
j_call: TRBJ2-5
clone_size: many

cdr3_nt: TGTGCCAGCAGCCATCGAGGAACAGGGATCTACGAGCAGTACTTC
cdr3_aa: CASSHRGTGIYEQYF
d_call: .
v_call: TRBV7-2
j_call: TRBJ2-7
clone_size: few

cdr3_nt: TGCAGCGGATTAAGACTAGCGGGACAAGAGACCCAGTACTTC
cdr3_aa: CSGLRLAGQETQYF
d_call: TRBD2
v_call: TRBV29-1
j_call: TRBJ2-5
clone_size: few

cdr3_nt: TGCGCCAGCAGCTTGCCTCGGCTAGCGGGAGGTAATGAGCAGTTCTTC
cdr3_aa: CASSLPRLAGGNEQFF
d_call: TRBD2
v_call: TRBV5-1
j_call: TRBJ2-1
clone_size: few

cdr3_nt: TGTGCCAGCAGCCCCCCCAGCCTCAATGAGCAGTTCTTC
cdr3_aa: CASSPPSLNEQFF
d_call: .
v_call: TRBV7-9
j_call: TRBJ2-1
clone_size: .

cdr3_nt: TGTGCCAGCAGCTTAAAGGTGGCCGGGGAGCTGTTTTTT
cdr3_aa: CASSLKVAGELFF
d_call: .
v_call: TRBV9
j_call: TRBJ2-2
clone_size: .

cdr3_nt: TGTGCCAGCAGCGTAGTACCGCAAGCCAACACTGAAGCTTTCTTT
cdr3_aa: CASSVVPQANTEAFF
d_call: .
v_call: TRBV9
j_call: TRBJ1-1
clone_size: few

cdr3_nt: TGTGCCAGCAGCTCAAGTACAGGGTCTGGGGCCAACGTCCTGACTTTC
cdr3_aa: CASSSSTGSGANVLTF
d_call: .
v_call: TRBV7-9
j_call: TRBJ2-6
clone_size: few

cdr3_nt: TGTGCCAGCAGCCGAACGGGACAGAGCTCCTACGAGCAGTACTTC
cdr3_aa: CASSRTGQSSYEQYF
d_call: TRBD1
v_call: TRBV14
j_call: TRBJ2-7
clone_size: .

cdr3_nt: TGCAGCACGAACAGGAGGACAGGGAAAGATACGCAGTATTTT
cdr3_aa: CSTNRRTGKDTQYF
d_call: TRBD1
v_call: TRBV29-1
j_call: TRBJ2-3
clone_size: few

cdr3_nt: TGTGCCAGCAGTTACATACAGGGAGGCACTGAAGCTTTCTTT
cdr3_aa: CASSYIQGGTEAFF
d_call: .
v_call: TRBV6-6
j_call: TRBJ1-1
clone_size: .

cdr3_nt: TGCAGCGTCGCTCGGACTAGCGGGGTTTTTGGGCAGTTCTTC
cdr3_aa: CSVARTSGVFGQFF
d_call: TRBD2
v_call: TRBV29-1
j_call: TRBJ2-1
clone_size: few

cdr3_nt: TGTGCCAGCAGCCCTCGAGGACCGAGGAATGAGCAGTTCTTC
cdr3_aa: CASSPRGPRNEQFF
d_call: .
v_call: TRBV5-6
j_call: TRBJ2-1
clone_size: .

cdr3_nt: TGTGCCAGCAGCTTAATTGCGGGAGCCTTAAATGAGCAGTTCTTC
cdr3_aa: CASSLIAGALNEQFF
d_call: TRBD2
v_call: TRBV7-3
j_call: TRBJ2-1
clone_size: .

cdr3_nt: TGTGCCAGCTCCGGACAGGCGTGGAGGAATGGCTACACCTTC
cdr3_aa: CASSGQAWRNGYTF
d_call: TRBD1
v_call: TRBV2
j_call: TRBJ1-2
clone_size: few

cdr3_nt: TGTGCCAGCAGCACGGGACACTACGAGCAGTACTTC
cdr3_aa: CASSTGHYEQYF
d_call: .
v_call: TRBV6-5
j_call: TRBJ2-7
clone_size: once

cdr3_nt: TGTGCCAGCAAGGTAGAGGGAGTCACTGAAGCTTTCTTT
cdr3_aa: CASKVEGVTEAFF
d_call: .
v_call: TRBV2
j_call: TRBJ1-1
clone_size: .

cdr3_nt: TGCAGCGTTGGAGTCGGTTTAAGTACAAATGAGCAGTTCTTC
cdr3_aa: CSVGVGLSTNEQFF
d_call: .
v_call: TRBV29-1
j_call: TRBJ2-1
clone_size: .

cdr3_nt: TGTGCCAGCAGCAAAGACGAGGGGGTTTGGCATGAGCAGTTCTTC
cdr3_aa: CASSKDEGVWHEQFF
d_call: .
v_call: TRBV21-1
j_call: TRBJ2-1
clone_size: .

cdr3_nt: TGCAGTGTACAGGGAACCTACGAGCAGTACTTC
cdr3_aa: CSVQGTYEQYF
d_call: .
v_call: TRBV20-1
j_call: TRBJ2-7
clone_size: few

cdr3_nt: TGCGCCAGCCGTCCGGGGGTCGTTGGCAATGAGCAGTTCTTC
cdr3_aa: CASRPGVVGNEQFF
d_call: .
v_call: TRBV23-1
j_call: TRBJ2-1
clone_size: few

cdr3_nt: TGCGCCAGCAGCTTGGTGCCGCGGCAGAGCGGAGAGACCCAGTACTTC
cdr3_aa: CASSLVPRQSGETQYF
d_call: .
v_call: TRBV5-1
j_call: TRBJ2-5
clone_size: few

cdr3_nt: TGTGCCAGCAGCTTTCAACAGGGGATCTACGAGCAGTACTTC
cdr3_aa: CASSFQQGIYEQYF
d_call: TRBD1
v_call: TRBV7-2
j_call: TRBJ2-7
clone_size: .

cdr3_nt: TGCGCCAGCAGCATCCTGGGTGGCACCGGGGAGCTGTTTTTT
cdr3_aa: CASSILGGTGELFF
d_call: .
v_call: TRBV4-3
j_call: TRBJ2-2
clone_size: .

cdr3_nt: TGTGCCAGCGTCGGCCAGGGGCTGTACCAAGAGACCCAGTACTTC
cdr3_aa: CASVGQGLYQETQYF
d_call: .
v_call: TRBV2
j_call: TRBJ2-5
clone_size: few

cdr3_nt: TGTGCCTGGAGTCCCGGGGAAGCGGCCGTGACTTTCTTT
cdr3_aa: CAWSPGEAAVTFF
d_call: .
v_call: TRBV30
j_call: TRBJ1-1
clone_size: few

cdr3_nt: TGCAGCGTTGAAGATTTCACTAGCGGGGGGGAGACCCAGTACTTC
cdr3_aa: CSVEDFTSGGETQYF
d_call: TRBD2
v_call: TRBV29-1
j_call: TRBJ2-5
clone_size: few

cdr3_nt: TGTGCCAGCAGCGGGGGTCCAATACTAGCGGCACAAGAGACCCAGTACTTC
cdr3_aa: CASSGGPILAAQETQYF
d_call: TRBD2
v_call: TRBV9
j_call: TRBJ2-5
clone_size: .

cdr3_nt: TGTGCCAGCAGCTTAACGGGAGGGTCTGATACGCAGTATTTT
cdr3_aa: CASSLTGGSDTQYF
d_call: TRBD2
v_call: TRBV7-3
j_call: TRBJ2-3
clone_size: .

cdr3_nt: TGTGCCAGTTCAGGGGACCAAAACATTCAGTACTTC
cdr3_aa: CASSGDQNIQYF
d_call: .
v_call: TRBV19
j_call: TRBJ2-4
clone_size: .

cdr3_nt: TGTGCCAGCAGCCAAGTGCCAGGGGGCGGGGGCACAGATACGCAGTATTTT
cdr3_aa: CASSQVPGGGGTDTQYF
d_call: TRBD1
v_call: TRBV4-2
j_call: TRBJ2-3
clone_size: .

cdr3_nt: TGTGCCAGCACCCGCTCCGGCTATGGCTACACCTTC
cdr3_aa: CASTRSGYGYTF
d_call: .
v_call: TRBV28
j_call: TRBJ1-2
clone_size: .

cdr3_nt: TGCAGTGCCCATTTCGGCAATGAGCAGTTCTTC
cdr3_aa: CSAHFGNEQFF
d_call: .
v_call: TRBV20-1
j_call: TRBJ2-1
clone_size: few

cdr3_nt: TGTGCCAGTGGGGACCACAATGAGCAGTTCTTC
cdr3_aa: CASGDHNEQFF
d_call: .
v_call: TRBV19
j_call: TRBJ2-1
clone_size: .

cdr3_nt: TGCAGCATCGACAGGGGGCACGGTGAAAAACTGTTTTTT
cdr3_aa: CSIDRGHGEKLFF
d_call: TRBD1
v_call: TRBV29-1
j_call: TRBJ1-4
clone_size: .

cdr3_nt: TGTGCCTGGTCCCGGATGGGTAATGAAAAACTGTTTTTT
cdr3_aa: CAWSRMGNEKLFF
d_call: .
v_call: TRBV30
j_call: TRBJ1-4
clone_size: .

cdr3_nt: TGCAGTGCTAGACTTAACTATGGCTACACCTTC
cdr3_aa: CSARLNYGYTF
d_call: .
v_call: TRBV20-1
j_call: TRBJ1-2
clone_size: few

cdr3_nt: TGTGCCAGCAGCAGGGGACTAGACGAGCAGTACTTC
cdr3_aa: CASSRGLDEQYF
d_call: TRBD2
v_call: TRBV13
j_call: TRBJ2-7
clone_size: .

cdr3_nt: TGTGCCAGCACCAGGGGTTTGGGGGACACTGAAGCTTTCTTT
cdr3_aa: CASTRGLGDTEAFF
d_call: .
v_call: TRBV5-4
j_call: TRBJ1-1
clone_size: .

cdr3_nt: TGCGCCAGCAGCGAACCCGACAGGGGGCGTTCAGATACGCAGTATTTT
cdr3_aa: CASSEPDRGRSDTQYF
d_call: TRBD1
v_call: TRBV5-1
j_call: TRBJ2-3
clone_size: .

cdr3_nt: TGTGCCAGCAGCTTAGCCCTAGCGGGAGGAGGCTCTGATACGCAGTATTTT
cdr3_aa: CASSLALAGGGSDTQYF
d_call: TRBD2
v_call: TRBV7-9
j_call: TRBJ2-3
clone_size: .

cdr3_nt: TGTGCCAGCAGCGTCGCCGGGACAGAGTACAATGAGCAGTTCTTC
cdr3_aa: CASSVAGTEYNEQFF
d_call: TRBD1
v_call: TRBV9
j_call: TRBJ2-1
clone_size: .

cdr3_nt: TGTGCCAGCAGCGGCTTCTCCAGCTCCTACAATGAGCAGTTCTTC
cdr3_aa: CASSGFSSSYNEQFF
d_call: .
v_call: TRBV9
j_call: TRBJ2-1
clone_size: .

cdr3_nt: TGTGCCAGCAGCCCCCGGCTAGCGGGAGTGGAGACCCAGTACTTC
cdr3_aa: CASSPRLAGVETQYF
d_call: TRBD2
v_call: TRBV7-2
j_call: TRBJ2-5
clone_size: few